The TCR beta chain under discussion was sequenced for a study of OX40 agonist ivuxolimab in advanced cancers. Study in general: Every patient in dose escalation had hepatocellular carcinoma, melanoma, renal cell or head and neck cancer.

The table lists this clone with a count of one. Trimming removed 4 bases from V and 0 bases from J; junction bases left unmatched: 3. Germline V gene data show CDR1 as SGHNT and CDR2 as YYREEE (reference sequence). This CDR3 is built from 16 residues. TCRdb keeps only in-frame clones here, not all; method: immunoSEQ multiplex PCR. The sample carries 70,000 to 80,000 clones, approximately 90% recorded once. This clonotype was sampled from an adult with an advanced solid tumor such as melanoma, head and neck, liver or kidney cancer. The source was CD4+ or CD8+ T cells sorted from blood, collected in a trial of the OX40 agonist ivuxolimab. The chain links TRBV5-4 to TRBJ1-6, with TRBD1 matching 8 bases. In DNA, the CDR3 is TGTGCCAGCAGCCGGGACAGGAGCTCCTATAATTCACCCCTCCACTTT. It is translated as CASSRDRSSYNSPLHF. Looking up the rest from reference TRBV5-4 and TRBJ1-6 gives the full variable domain: ETGVTQSPTHLIKTRGQQVTLRCSSQSGHNTVSWYQQALGQGPQFIFQYYREEENGRGNFPPRFSGLQFPNYSSELNVNALELDDSALYLCASSRDRSSYNSPLHFGNGTRLTVT.